These 18 T cell receptor beta chains originate from one sample sequenced in a study of blood T cell repertoires in COVID-19. The data were produced by immunoSEQ multiplex PCR, yet TCRdb's version contains in-frame clones alone and is incomplete. Altogether 95,000 to 150,000 clones are present, just over 85% being singletons, with the ten largest covering about 4.1%. The specimen sequenced was peripheral blood. These receptors came from a man in his forties with acute or convalescent COVID-19.

The DNA of the CDR3 is TGTGCCAGCAGCTATGTGGGGCAGGGGTGGTATGGCTACACCTTC. Translated: CASSYVGQGWYGYTF. This rearrangement joins TRBV5-4 to TRBJ1-2; D might be TRBD1 (6 bases). Trimming pared 3 bases from V and 5 bases from J, leaving 17 bases between. The CDR3 runs to 15 residues. Germline CDR1 is SGHNT and CDR2 is YYREEE (reference sequence).

The J gene is TRBJ2-7, the V gene TRBV6-4; D perhaps matches TRBD1 (5 bases). The V end was cut by 5 bases, the J end by 1 base, with 9 bases between. The CDR3 is 13 amino acids. Germline values: CDR1 MRHNA, CDR2 SNTAGT. CDR3 nucleotides: TGTGCCAGCAGTTTTGACAGATCCTACGAGCAGTACTTC. It translates to CASSFDRSYEQYF.

The rearrangement uses TRBV7-2 and TRBJ1-6; D uncertain. Trimming took off 8 bases at V and 7 bases at J, with 18 bases between the two ends. The CDR3 is 15 amino acids. The germline V gene encodes CDR1 SGHTA and CDR2 FQGNSA. CDR3: CASDPGGLGNSPLHF. The CDR3 region has the DNA TGTGCCAGCGACCCCGGAGGATTAGGGAATTCACCCCTCCACTTT.

This clone turned up a few times. The chain is built from TRBV4-2 and TRBJ1-2, with TRBD1 as a possible D gene (6 bases). CDR1 and CDR2 (germline): LGHNA, YNFKEQ. Trimming shortened V by 0 bases and J by 5 bases, and 16 bases separated the two germline ends. CDR3 length: 16 amino acids. CDR3 DNA sequence: TGTGCCAGCAGCCAAGATCAGGGGCAGGGGATTTATGGCTACACCTTC. Amino acids: CASSQDQGQGIYGYTF.

The chain employs TRBV2 and TRBJ1-1; D gene uncertain. Trimming stripped 0 bases from V and 5 bases from J, with 7 bases between. From germline, CDR1 is SNHLY and CDR2 FYNNEI. The CDR3 spans 13 residues. The CDR3 reads CASSEARGTEAFF. CDR3 bases: TGTGCCAGCAGTGAAGCGCGGGGAACTGAAGCTTTCTTT.

This clone was seen a handful of times. The chain links TRBV24-1 to TRBJ2-2; TRBD1 matches at 7 bases. Germline V gene data show CDR1 as KGHDR and CDR2 as SFDVKD. The CDR3 consists of 13 residues. Unmatched junction bases numbered 4, after V lost 9 bases and J lost 4 bases. The CDR3 DNA reads as TGTGCCACCCGGGACAGACTCACCGGGGAGCTGTTTTTT. This sequence encodes CATRDRLTGELFF.

This chain connects TRBV19 to TRBJ2-7; the D is unclear. Per germline, CDR1 LNHDA and CDR2 SQIVND (reference sequence). Trimming shortened V by 3 bases and J by 0 bases, and 9 bases separated the two germline ends. The CDR3 spans 14 residues. CDR3 sequence: CASSMVASSYEQYF. As DNA, the CDR3 is TGTGCCAGTAGTATGGTTGCTAGCTCCTACGAGCAGTACTTC.

This clone was recorded a few times. The V gene is TRBV4-2, the J gene TRBJ1-4; a weak D match, TRBD1 (5 bases). CDR3 size: 17 residues. Germline CDR1 reads LGHNA; CDR2 reads YNFKEQ. Between the trimmed V and J ends, which lost 4 bases and 8 bases, there was a span of 23 bases. Here the CDR3 DNA reads TGTGCCAGCAGCCGTTCGGCACCAGGGTTTTCGAGCGAAAAACTGTTTTTT. Translating it yields CASSRSAPGFSSEKLFF.

The V and J genes are TRBV6-1 and TRBJ2-7; tentatively, D is TRBD1 (5 bases). Germline CDR1 and CDR2: MNHNS and SASEGT. The V end was cut by 1 base, the J end by 2 bases, with 12 bases between. The CDR3 contains 15 residues. DNA of the CDR3: TGTGCCAGCAGTGAAGGTAAAGGGGCCCCCTACGAGCAGTACTTC. Amino acids: CASSEGKGAPYEQYF.

This sequence joins TRBV19 and TRBJ1-3; D remains ambiguous. This CDR3 has 16 amino acids. Per the germline V gene, CDR1 is LNHDA and CDR2 is SQIVND (reference sequence). V lost 5 bases and J 2 bases, leaving 16 bases between the germline ends. The chain's CDR3 is CASSPSGRHTGNTIYF. The CDR3 DNA sequence: TGTGCCAGTAGTCCAAGCGGACGACACACTGGAAACACCATATATTTT. The entire variable domain, with the rest obtained from reference TRBV19 and TRBJ1-3, is as follows: DGGITQSPKYLFRKEGQNVTLSCEQNLNHDAMYWYRQDPGQGLRLIYYSQIVNDFQKGDIAEGYSVSREKKESFPLTVTSAQKNPTAFYLCASSPSGRHTGNTIYFGEGSWLTVV.

The chain is built from TRBV20-1 and TRBJ2-4, with 7 bases that match TRBD1. CDR1 and CDR2 from the germline V gene are DFQATT and SNEGSKA (reference sequence). The CDR3 extends over 11 amino acids. V shed 6 bases, J shed 12 bases, and the junction held 8 bases outside the gene matches. The CDR3 nucleotides read TGCAGTGCCTCCGACAGGGTAACTCAGTACTTC. Its translation: CSASDRVTQYF.

The CDR3 coding sequence is TGTGCCTGGAGTGAGTTTGGCCCCTGGACCCAGTACTTC. Encoded protein: CAWSEFGPWTQYF. This sequence joins TRBV30 and TRBJ2-5; D is uncertain. V was cut by 1 base and J by 7 bases, with 13 bases left in between. The CDR3 runs to 13 residues. In germline, CDR1 is GTSNPN, CDR2 SVGIG (reference sequence).

The J gene is TRBJ2-7, the V gene TRBV2; a possible D gene is TRBD2 (5 bases). Trimming stripped 7 bases from V and 3 bases from J, with 13 bases between. Germline V CDR1 and CDR2: SNHLY, FYNNEI. The CDR3 extends over 13 amino acids. The DNA of the CDR3 is TGTGCCAGCACCCTAAGAGGGTACTACGAGCAGTACTTC. It is translated as CASTLRGYYEQYF.

The CDR3 DNA reads TGCAGCGTTGAAGATCCGCGGGGGGACGGAAACACCATATATTTT. It is translated as CSVEDPRGDGNTIYF. This chain connects TRBV29-1 to TRBJ1-3; a possible D gene is TRBD1 (5 bases). The ends were cut back, 0 bases at V and 4 bases at J, with 13 bases in the middle. CDR1 SQVTM and CDR2 ANQGSEA come from the germline V gene. The length of the CDR3 is 15 residues.

This clone has only a few counts. The chain combines TRBV6-5 with TRBJ1-4; D uncertain. The CDR3 sequence is 14 residues long. V gave up 6 bases and J gave up 1 base, with 9 bases separating them. Looked up from germline, CDR1 is MNHEY and CDR2 is SVGAGI. CDR3 loop: CASSPRVTNEKLFF. The CDR3 DNA reads as TGTGCCAGCAGCCCCCGGGTAACTAATGAAAAACTGTTTTTT.

In its sample, this clone was seen a few times. The V gene is TRBV27, the J gene TRBJ1-5; TRBD1 aligns across 8 bases. V lost 3 bases, J lost 2 bases, and 6 bases stayed unmatched. Germline V lookup: CDR1 MNHEY, CDR2 SMNVEV (reference sequence). CDR3 length equals 16 residues. The chain's CDR3 is CASSLQGASGNQPQHF. The CDR3 nucleotides read TGTGCCAGCAGTTTGCAGGGGGCGAGTGGCAATCAGCCCCAGCATTTT.

A single count supports this clone. The V gene is TRBV30, the J gene TRBJ2-7, with 9 bases matching TRBD2. V lost 2 bases, J lost 5 bases, and 13 bases stayed unmatched. CDR1 GTSNPN and CDR2 SVGIG come from the germline V gene (reference sequence). The CDR3 is 16 amino acids. The CDR3 DNA reads as TGTGCCTGGAGTCCCGGGACCTTAGCGGGAGCCCACGAGCAGTACTTC. It specifies CAWSPGTLAGAHEQYF.

V and J are TRBV19 and TRBJ1-5; 7 nucleotides agree with TRBD1. Per germline, CDR1 LNHDA and CDR2 SQIVND (reference sequence). This CDR3 spans 14 amino acids. J gave up 5 bases and V 5 bases, and 6 bases lay outside the gene matches. The CDR3 loop is CASSASQGHQPQHF. CDR3 nucleotide sequence: TGTGCCAGTAGTGCCTCACAGGGGCATCAGCCCCAGCATTTT.